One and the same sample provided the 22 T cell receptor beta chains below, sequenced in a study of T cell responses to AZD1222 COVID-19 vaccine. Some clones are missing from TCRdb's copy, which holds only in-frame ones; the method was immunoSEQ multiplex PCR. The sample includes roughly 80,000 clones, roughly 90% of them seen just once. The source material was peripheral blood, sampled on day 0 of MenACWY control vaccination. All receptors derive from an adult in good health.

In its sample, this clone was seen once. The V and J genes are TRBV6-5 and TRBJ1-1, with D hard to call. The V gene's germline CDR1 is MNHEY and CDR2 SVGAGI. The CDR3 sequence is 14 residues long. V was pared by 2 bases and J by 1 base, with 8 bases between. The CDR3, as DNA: TGTGCCAGCAGTTACCGTTCAGGGAACACTGAAGCTTTCTTT. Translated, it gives CASSYRSGNTEAFF.

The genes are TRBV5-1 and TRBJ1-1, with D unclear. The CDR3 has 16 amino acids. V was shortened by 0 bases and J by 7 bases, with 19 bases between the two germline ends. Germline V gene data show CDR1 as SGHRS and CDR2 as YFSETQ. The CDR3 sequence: CASSLAGPAGAGEAFF. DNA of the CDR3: TGCGCCAGCAGCTTGGCCGGTCCAGCGGGCGCGGGTGAAGCTTTCTTT.

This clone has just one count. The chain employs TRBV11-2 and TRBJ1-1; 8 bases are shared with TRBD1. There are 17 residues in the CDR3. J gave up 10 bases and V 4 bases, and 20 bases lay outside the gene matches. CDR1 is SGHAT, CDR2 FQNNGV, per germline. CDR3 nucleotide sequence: TGTGCCAGCAGCTCATACCCCGGGCCAGGGGGCCCCCATGGAGCTTTCTTT. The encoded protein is CASSSYPGPGGPHGAFF.

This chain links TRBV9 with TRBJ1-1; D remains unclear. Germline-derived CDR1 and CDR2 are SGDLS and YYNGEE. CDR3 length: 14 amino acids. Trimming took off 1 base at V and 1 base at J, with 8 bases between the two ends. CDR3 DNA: TGTGCCAGCAGCGTAATCGGGCAGAACACTGAAGCTTTCTTT. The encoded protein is CASSVIGQNTEAFF.

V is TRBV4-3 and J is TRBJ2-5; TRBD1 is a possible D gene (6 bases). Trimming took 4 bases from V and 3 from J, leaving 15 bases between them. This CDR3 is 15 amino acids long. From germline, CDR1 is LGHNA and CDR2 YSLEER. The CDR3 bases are TGCGCCAGCAGCCTCCGGCCCCACAGGGAAGAGACCCAGTACTTC. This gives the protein CASSLRPHREETQYF.

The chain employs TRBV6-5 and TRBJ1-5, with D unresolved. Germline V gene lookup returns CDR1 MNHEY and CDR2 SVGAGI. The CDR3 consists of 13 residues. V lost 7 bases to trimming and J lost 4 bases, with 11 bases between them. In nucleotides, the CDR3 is TGTGCCAGCACCCCGGCGGGGAATCAGCCCCAGCATTTT. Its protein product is CASTPAGNQPQHF.

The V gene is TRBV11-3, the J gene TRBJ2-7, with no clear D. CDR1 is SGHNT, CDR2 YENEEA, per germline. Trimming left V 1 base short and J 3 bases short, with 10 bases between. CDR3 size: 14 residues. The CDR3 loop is CASSLGLEVYEQYF. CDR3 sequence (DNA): TGTGCCAGCAGCTTAGGCCTTGAGGTCTACGAGCAGTACTTC.

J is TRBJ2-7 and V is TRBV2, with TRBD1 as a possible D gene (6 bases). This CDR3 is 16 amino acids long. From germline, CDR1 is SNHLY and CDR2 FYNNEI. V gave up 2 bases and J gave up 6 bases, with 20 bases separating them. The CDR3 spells CASSERGSYTGAEQYF. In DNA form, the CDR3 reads TGTGCCAGCAGTGAAAGGGGGAGCTATACAGGAGCCGAGCAGTACTTC.

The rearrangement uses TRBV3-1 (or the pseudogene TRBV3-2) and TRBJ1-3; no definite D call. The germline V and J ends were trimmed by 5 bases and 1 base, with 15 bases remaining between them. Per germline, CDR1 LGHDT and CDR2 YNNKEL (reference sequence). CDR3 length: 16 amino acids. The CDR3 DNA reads TGTGCCAGCAGCGCCAGGACCGTACTTTCTGGAAACACCATATATTTT. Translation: CASSARTVLSGNTIYF.

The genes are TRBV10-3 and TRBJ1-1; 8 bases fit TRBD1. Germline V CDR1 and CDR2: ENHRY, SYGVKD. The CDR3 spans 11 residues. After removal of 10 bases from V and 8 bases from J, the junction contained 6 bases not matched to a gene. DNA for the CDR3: TGTGCCACCGGACAGGGCTTGGAAGCTTTCTTT. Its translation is CATGQGLEAFF.

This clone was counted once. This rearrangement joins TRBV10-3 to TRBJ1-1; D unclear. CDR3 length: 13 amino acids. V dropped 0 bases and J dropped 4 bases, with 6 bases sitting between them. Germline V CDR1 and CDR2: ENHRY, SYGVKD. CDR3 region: CAISESSGTEAFF. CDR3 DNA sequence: TGTGCCATCAGTGAGTCGTCGGGCACTGAAGCTTTCTTT.

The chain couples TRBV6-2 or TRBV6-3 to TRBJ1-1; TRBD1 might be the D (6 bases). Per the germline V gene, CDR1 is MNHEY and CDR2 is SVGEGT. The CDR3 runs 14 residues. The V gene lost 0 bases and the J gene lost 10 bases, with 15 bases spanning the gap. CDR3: CASSYSGGRGGAFF. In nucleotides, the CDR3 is TGTGCCAGCAGTTACTCGGGGGGCCGGGGCGGAGCTTTCTTT.

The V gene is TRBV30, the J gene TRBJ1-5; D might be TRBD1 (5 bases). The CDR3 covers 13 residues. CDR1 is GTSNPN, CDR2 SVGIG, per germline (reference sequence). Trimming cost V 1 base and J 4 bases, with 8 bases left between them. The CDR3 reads CAWSGGVNQPQHF. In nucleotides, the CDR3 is TGTGCCTGGAGTGGGGGGGTAAATCAGCCCCAGCATTTT.

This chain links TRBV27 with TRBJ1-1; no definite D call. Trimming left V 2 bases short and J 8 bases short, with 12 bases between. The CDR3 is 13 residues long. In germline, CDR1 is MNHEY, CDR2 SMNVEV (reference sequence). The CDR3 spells CASSLKIPVEAFF. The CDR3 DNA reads TGTGCCAGCAGTTTAAAGATCCCAGTAGAAGCTTTCTTT.

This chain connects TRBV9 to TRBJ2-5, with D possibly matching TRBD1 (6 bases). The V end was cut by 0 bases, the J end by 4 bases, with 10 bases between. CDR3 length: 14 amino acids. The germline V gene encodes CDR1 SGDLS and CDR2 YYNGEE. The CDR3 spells CASSVDGGRETQYF. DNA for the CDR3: TGTGCCAGCAGCGTAGATGGGGGCAGAGAGACCCAGTACTTC.

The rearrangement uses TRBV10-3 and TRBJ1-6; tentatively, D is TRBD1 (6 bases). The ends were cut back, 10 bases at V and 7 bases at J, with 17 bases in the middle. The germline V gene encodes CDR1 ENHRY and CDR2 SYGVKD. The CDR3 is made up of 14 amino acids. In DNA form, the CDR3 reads TGTGCCACTGGACAGCCTAATCGGAATTCACCCCTCCACTTT. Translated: CATGQPNRNSPLHF.

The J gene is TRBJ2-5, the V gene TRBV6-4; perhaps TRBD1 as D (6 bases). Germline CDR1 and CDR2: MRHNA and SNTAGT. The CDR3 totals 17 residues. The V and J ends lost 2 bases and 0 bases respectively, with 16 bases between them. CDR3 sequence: CASSDADRPPDQETQYF. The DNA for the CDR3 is TGTGCCAGCAGTGACGCAGACAGGCCTCCGGACCAAGAGACCCAGTACTTC.

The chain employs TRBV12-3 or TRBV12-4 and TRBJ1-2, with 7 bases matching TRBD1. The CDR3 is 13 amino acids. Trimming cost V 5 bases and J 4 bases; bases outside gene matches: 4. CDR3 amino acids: CASSRDSTYGYTF. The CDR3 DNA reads TGTGCCAGCAGTCGGGACAGTACCTATGGCTACACCTTC.

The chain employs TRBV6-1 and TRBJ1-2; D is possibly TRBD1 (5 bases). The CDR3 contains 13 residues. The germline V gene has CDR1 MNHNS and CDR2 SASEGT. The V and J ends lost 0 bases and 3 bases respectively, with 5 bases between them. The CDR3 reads CASSEAGHYGYTF. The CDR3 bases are TGTGCCAGCAGTGAAGCGGGACACTATGGCTACACCTTC.

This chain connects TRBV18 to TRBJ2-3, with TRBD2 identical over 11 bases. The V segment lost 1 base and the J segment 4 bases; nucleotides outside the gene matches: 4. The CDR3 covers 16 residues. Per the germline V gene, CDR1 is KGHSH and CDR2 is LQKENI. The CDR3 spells CASSPLAGGPSDTQYF. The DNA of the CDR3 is TGTGCCAGCTCACCACTAGCGGGGGGGCCCTCAGATACGCAGTATTTT.

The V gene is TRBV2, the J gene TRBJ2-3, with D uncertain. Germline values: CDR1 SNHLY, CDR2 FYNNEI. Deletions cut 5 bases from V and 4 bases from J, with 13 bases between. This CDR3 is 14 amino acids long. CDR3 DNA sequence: TGTGCCAGCAGTCCGACTGGCCATCCAGATACGCAGTATTTT. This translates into CASSPTGHPDTQYF.

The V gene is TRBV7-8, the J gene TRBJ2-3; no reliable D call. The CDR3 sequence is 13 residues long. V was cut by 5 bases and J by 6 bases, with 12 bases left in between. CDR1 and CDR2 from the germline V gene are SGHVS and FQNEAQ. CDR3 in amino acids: CASSLPPGDTQYF. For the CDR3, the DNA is TGTGCCAGCAGCCTTCCCCCGGGTGATACGCAGTATTTT.